These T cell receptor beta chains were read from a single sample in a study of early stage breast cancer tumors. The data were produced by immunoSEQ multiplex PCR, yet TCRdb's version contains in-frame clones alone and is incomplete. In the table there are about 14,000 clones, approximately 84% of which are singletons. Sequenced material: normal breast tissue next to the tumor. The receptors stem from a person in their thirties with breast cancer. Both conserved end residues are part of each CDR3. The order of the fields is J gene, V gene, D gene, clone size, CDR3 protein, CDR3 DNA. D genes are given only for firm matches. Some rows mark clone size as missing; the rest say once, few, many or name a class of expanded clone.

j_gene: TRBJ2-7
v_gene: TRBV6-5
d_gene: -
abundance: -
CDR3aa: CASSSPGVYEQYF
CDR3nt: TGTGCCAGCAGTTCCCCGGGGGTCTACGAGCAGTACTTC

j_gene: TRBJ2-3
v_gene: TRBV7-2
d_gene: -
abundance: -
CDR3aa: CASSSGLRADTQYF
CDR3nt: TGTGCCAGCAGCTCGGGACTGAGGGCAGATACGCAGTATTTT

j_gene: TRBJ2-3
v_gene: TRBV11-3
d_gene: -
abundance: -
CDR3aa: CASSSHGGGVDTQYF
CDR3nt: TGTGCCAGCAGCTCCCACGGGGGTGGCGTGGATACGCAGTATTTT

j_gene: TRBJ2-3
v_gene: TRBV7-9
d_gene: TRBD1
abundance: -
CDR3aa: CASSSRDRGTDTQYF
CDR3nt: TGTGCCAGCAGCTCCCGGGACAGGGGAACAGATACGCAGTATTTT

j_gene: TRBJ2-5
v_gene: TRBV25-1
d_gene: -
abundance: -
CDR3aa: CASSVKGTEETQYF
CDR3nt: TGTGCCAGCAGTGTAAAAGGTACAGAAGAGACCCAGTACTTC

j_gene: TRBJ2-2
v_gene: TRBV5-1
d_gene: TRBD2
abundance: -
CDR3aa: CASSPLPTSGTTGELFF
CDR3nt: TGCGCCAGCAGTCCTTTACCGACTAGCGGGACCACCGGGGAGCTGTTTTTT

j_gene: TRBJ1-6
v_gene: TRBV7-2
d_gene: -
abundance: few
CDR3aa: CASSQRVGGDSPLHF
CDR3nt: TGTGCCAGCAGCCAACGAGTTGGCGGGGACTCGCCCCTCCACTTT

j_gene: TRBJ2-7
v_gene: TRBV9
d_gene: -
abundance: -
CDR3aa: CASSAQLMNYEQYF
CDR3nt: TGTGCCAGCAGCGCCCAGTTGATGAACTACGAGCAGTACTTC

j_gene: TRBJ1-5
v_gene: TRBV19
d_gene: -
abundance: -
CDR3aa: CASSFNLRGNQPQHF
CDR3nt: TGTGCCAGTAGTTTCAACCTAAGGGGGAATCAGCCCCAGCATTTT

j_gene: TRBJ1-1
v_gene: TRBV19
d_gene: -
abundance: -
CDR3aa: CASSIGEVGDEAFF
CDR3nt: TGTGCCAGTAGTATAGGGGAAGTGGGAGACGAAGCTTTCTTT

j_gene: TRBJ1-5
v_gene: TRBV6-6
d_gene: TRBD1
abundance: -
CDR3aa: CASSYSTGDQPQHF
CDR3nt: TGTGCCAGCAGTTACTCGACAGGGGATCAGCCCCAGCATTTT

j_gene: TRBJ1-1
v_gene: TRBV20-1
d_gene: -
abundance: -
CDR3aa: CSASFGTEAFF
CDR3nt: TGCAGTGCTAGTTTCGGGACTGAAGCTTTCTTT

j_gene: TRBJ1-2
v_gene: TRBV13
d_gene: -
abundance: -
CDR3aa: CASSLVGGIAYSYTF
CDR3nt: TGTGCCAGCAGCTTAGTTGGCGGAATTGCGTATAGCTACACCTTC

j_gene: TRBJ2-1
v_gene: TRBV19
d_gene: -
abundance: -
CDR3aa: CASSIGAEHNEQFF
CDR3nt: TGTGCCAGTAGTATAGGAGCGGAGCACAATGAGCAGTTCTTC

j_gene: TRBJ2-1
v_gene: TRBV27
d_gene: -
abundance: -
CDR3aa: CASSPLRDEQFF
CDR3nt: TGTGCCAGCAGTCCCCTCCGCGATGAGCAGTTCTTC

j_gene: TRBJ2-7
v_gene: TRBV6-1
d_gene: -
abundance: few
CDR3aa: CASSDPQVGGAFSYEQYF
CDR3nt: TGTGCCAGCAGTGATCCCCAAGTTGGCGGAGCATTTTCCTACGAGCAGTACTTC

j_gene: TRBJ1-2
v_gene: TRBV5-1
d_gene: -
abundance: -
CDR3aa: CASSLAASYGYTF
CDR3nt: TGCGCCAGCAGCTTGGCAGCATCCTATGGCTACACCTTC